This entry describes one TCR beta chain. Only in-frame clones appear in the TCRdb table, and some are missing; sequencing was by immunoSEQ multiplex PCR. The table records roughly 56,000 clones, around 90% of them present only once. The sample belongs to a study of T cell changes during pregnancy in multiple sclerosis. CDR1 and CDR2 (germline): LNHDA, SQIVND (reference sequence). This CDR3 spans 18 amino acids. The trim removed 4 bases at V and 9 bases at J, leaving 16 bases unmatched. The TCR comes from a female donor with multiple sclerosis, enrolled in a pregnancy study. J is TRBJ2-1 and V is TRBV19; TRBD2 matches 12 bases. The sequencing here drew on peripheral blood, taken in the first trimester of pregnancy. The CDR3 sequence is CASSNPFLAGGYGCEQFF. The DNA for the CDR3 is TGTGCCAGTAGTAACCCCTTCCTAGCGGGAGGGTATGGGTGTGAGCAGTTCTTC.